Listed below are T cell receptor beta chains from one sample, sequenced in a study of PD-1 blockade in mismatch repair-deficient tumors. The assay was immunoSEQ multiplex PCR, and TCRdb's table has in-frame clones only and misses some. The sample yields more than 85,000 clones, 82% seen once. Source: peripheral blood, taken roughly 35 weeks after starting pembrolizumab. The receptors were gathered from an adult with mismatch repair-deficient cancer. CDR3s include the opening cysteine and the closing phenylalanine or tryptophan. The D gene is left open where the match is weak. Clone size is given for some rows only: seen once, a few or many times, or a class if the clone is expanded.

d_gene	v_gene	abundance	j_gene	CDR3nt	CDR3aa
-	TRBV7-9	many	TRBJ2-2	TGTGCCAGCAGCCCCGACAACCGGGAGCTGTTTTTT	CASSPDNRELFF
-	TRBV18	-	TRBJ2-5	TGTGCCAGCTCACCACTTCGGGATAGAGAGACCCAGTACTTC	CASSPLRDRETQYF
-	TRBV18	-	TRBJ2-6	TGTGCCAGCTCACCGGACAGTTTCCCTCCCTCTGGGGCCAACGTCCTGACTTTC	CASSPDSFPPSGANVLTF
-	TRBV6-5	once	TRBJ1-1	TGTGCCAGCAATCCGGGGACGAGTTATGGAGCTTTCTTT	CASNPGTSYGAFF
TRBD1	TRBV6-5	-	TRBJ1-4	TGTGCCAGCAGTTACCGGCAGGGGGCTGAAAAACTGTTTTTT	CASSYRQGAEKLFF
-	TRBV30	-	TRBJ2-3	TGTGCCTGGAGTTCAAGGGCAACGCAGTATTTT	CAWSSRATQYF
-	TRBV6-1	once	TRBJ2-7	TGTGCCAGCACGAGGGTTATCTACGAGCAGTACTTC	CASTRVIYEQYF
-	TRBV7-3	-	TRBJ1-1	TGTGCCAGCAGCTCCGTAGGGGCGGGGACTGAAGCTTTCTTT	CASSSVGAGTEAFF
-	TRBV2	few	TRBJ1-2	TGTGCCAGCAGCCCACAGGACTATGGCTACACCTTC	CASSPQDYGYTF
-	TRBV15	-	TRBJ2-1	TGTGCCACCAGCAGAGACAGAGGGTCGGCCGAGCAGTTCTTC	CATSRDRGSAEQFF
TRBD1	TRBV9	-	TRBJ1-1	TGTGCCAGCAGCCCCGGCGGACAGGGTTCGGGCACTGAAGCTTTCTTT	CASSPGGQGSGTEAFF
TRBD2	TRBV5-5	-	TRBJ2-7	TGTGCCAGCACCCGGGGGGGGGTCGAGCAGTACTTC	CASTRGGVEQYF
-	TRBV18	-	TRBJ1-1	TGTGCCAGCTCACCGGGATCTATAAGGCTGGGCACTGAAGCTTTCTTT	CASSPGSIRLGTEAFF
TRBD1	TRBV7-6	-	TRBJ2-1	TGTGCCAGCAGCTTAGTTGGGACAGGGGTCAATGAGCAGTTCTTC	CASSLVGTGVNEQFF
-	TRBV27	-	TRBJ2-3	TGTGCCAGCATGAAACAGGGCCAGAATACGCAGTATTTT	CASMKQGQNTQYF
-	TRBV1	-	TRBJ2-3	TGCACCAGCAGCCAACGGACTAGCGGGATTGCGCAGTATTTT	CTSSQRTSGIAQYF
TRBD1	TRBV18	-	TRBJ2-1	TGTGCCAGCTCACCGGGACAGGGAAGTCACAATGAGCAGTTCTTC	CASSPGQGSHNEQFF
-	TRBV19	-	TRBJ2-2	TGTGCCAGTAGTATTTCACAGCTAAGAGACAACACCGGGGAGCTGTTTTTT	CASSISQLRDNTGELFF
TRBD2	TRBV5-4	-	TRBJ2-1	TGTGCCAGCAGCTTTAAGCGGGAGTATTGGGATGAGCAGTTCTTC	CASSFKREYWDEQFF
TRBD2	TRBV7-9	-	TRBJ2-2	TGTGCCAGCAGCTTCCTAGCGGGAGGAAGCACCGGGGAGCTGTTTTTT	CASSFLAGGSTGELFF
TRBD1	TRBV7-2	-	TRBJ1-3	TGTGCCAGCAGCCCCCATATGACAGGGGTCTTCTCTGGAAACACCATATATTTT	CASSPHMTGVFSGNTIYF
-	TRBV6-1	-	TRBJ1-1	TGTGCCAGCAGTGGCCCCAGGATGACTGAAGCTTTCTTT	CASSGPRMTEAFF
TRBD2	TRBV6-1	few	TRBJ2-1	TGTGCCAGCAGTGATGGGACTAGCGGGAGGGTAGGCAATGAGCAGTTCTTC	CASSDGTSGRVGNEQFF
-	TRBV30	-	TRBJ2-5	TGTGCCTGGAGTGGAGATCCCCAAGAGACCCAGTACTTC	CAWSGDPQETQYF
-	TRBV9	-	TRBJ1-1	TGTGCCAGCAGCCTGTCCGAAGGGGGCACTGAAGCTTTCTTT	CASSLSEGGTEAFF
-	TRBV18	-	TRBJ2-5	TGTGCCAGCTCACCTCAGGGGGAGACCCAGTACTTC	CASSPQGETQYF
-	TRBV27	-	TRBJ2-7	TGTGCCAGCACGGAAGGTTACGAGCAGTACTTC	CASTEGYEQYF
TRBD1	TRBV28	-	TRBJ1-3	TGTGCCAGCAACCCAATAACGCGCCGAGACAGGGGGCTTGGAAACACCATATATTTT	CASNPITRRDRGLGNTIYF
-	TRBV5-6	-	TRBJ2-7	TGTGCCAGCGGACAGTACTACGAGCAGTACTTC	CASGQYYEQYF
TRBD2	TRBV7-8	-	TRBJ2-7	TGTGCCAGCACCGAACTAGCGTCCCACGAGCAGTACTTC	CASTELASHEQYF
TRBD2	TRBV27	-	TRBJ2-5	TGTGCCAGCAGTTCAGGGACTAGGAGTTTGGAGACCCAGTACTTC	CASSSGTRSLETQYF
-	TRBV18	few	TRBJ1-5	TGTGCCAGCTCACTTTTAGGGGGGCCCTCATACAATCAGCCCCAGCATTTT	CASSLLGGPSYNQPQHF
-	TRBV18	-	TRBJ2-2	TGTGCCAGCTCACCGTTCTCCCGCCAGGGAGGTTCGGCCGGGGAGCTGTTTTTT	CASSPFSRQGGSAGELFF
-	TRBV14	-	TRBJ2-2	TGTGCCAGCAGCCAAGGTTTGCCGGCCGGGGAGCTGTTTTTT	CASSQGLPAGELFF
-	TRBV11-2	once	TRBJ2-7	TGTGCCAGCAGCTTAGAAACAGGGCTTATCTACGAGCAGTACTTC	CASSLETGLIYEQYF
-	TRBV5-6	-	TRBJ2-7	TGTGCCAGCAGCTTGGGGGGAGGATTCTACGAGCAGTACTTC	CASSLGGGFYEQYF
TRBD2	TRBV19	few	TRBJ2-1	TGTGCCAGTAGTTCGGGACTAGCGGATCCTGCGGAGCAGTTCTTC	CASSSGLADPAEQFF
-	TRBV7-9	few	TRBJ2-7	TGTGCCAGCAGCAGGGCCTACGAGCAGTACTTC	CASSRAYEQYF
-	TRBV6-6	-	TRBJ2-3	TGTGCCAGCAGTTCCGATACGCAGTATTTT	CASSSDTQYF
TRBD2	TRBV27	-	TRBJ2-1	TGTGCCAGCAGTTTATATCCTAGCGGGACCTACAATGAGCAGTTCTTC	CASSLYPSGTYNEQFF
-	TRBV29-1	-	TRBJ2-5	TGCAGCAGCCGGGGTCCGGACGAGACCCAGTACTTC	CSSRGPDETQYF
-	TRBV29-1	few	TRBJ2-3	TGCAGCGTTGCCCCTTCGAGGCTAGTGGGAAGGGGCACAGATACGCAGTATTTT	CSVAPSRLVGRGTDTQYF
TRBD1	TRBV19	-	TRBJ2-7	TGTGCCAGTACCTTTGGCGGACAGGGGGCCTACGAGCAGTACTTC	CASTFGGQGAYEQYF
-	TRBV5-1	-	TRBJ2-2	TGCGCCAGCAGCTTGGGTGCCGGGGAGCTGTTTTTT	CASSLGAGELFF
TRBD1	TRBV6-7	-	TRBJ1-3	TGTGCCAGCAGTTACTCTCCGGGACAGGGGGCCTCTGGAAACACCATATATTTT	CASSYSPGQGASGNTIYF
TRBD1	TRBV5-4	-	TRBJ2-1	TGTGCCAGCAGCTTGTTTGACAGGGAGAACAATGAGCAGTTCTTC	CASSLFDRENNEQFF
TRBD2	TRBV11-3	-	TRBJ2-1	TGTGCCAGCAGCTTCGGGGCTAGCGGGGGAAATGAGCAGTTCTTC	CASSFGASGGNEQFF
TRBD2	TRBV7-2	-	TRBJ2-1	TGTGCCAGCCGCTCTGGACTAGCAGCCTACAATGAGCAGTTCTTC	CASRSGLAAYNEQFF
TRBD2	TRBV5-5	-	TRBJ2-7	TGTGCCAGCAGCTTGTATGGTGGGAGGGCCTACGAGCAGTACTTC	CASSLYGGRAYEQYF
-	TRBV7-3	-	TRBJ1-4	TGTGCCAGCAGCCCAGGCGCAACTAATGAAAAACTGTTTTTT	CASSPGATNEKLFF
TRBD1	TRBV9	-	TRBJ1-3	TGTGCCAGCAGCGATGGGACAGGCTTGACGCCAAGTGACACCATATATTTT	CASSDGTGLTPSDTIYF
-	TRBV29-1	once	TRBJ1-4	TGCAGCGGAGGCCGGCAAAATGAAAAACTGTTTTTT	CSGGRQNEKLFF
-	TRBV27	-	TRBJ1-2	TGTGCCAGCAGTTTATCGGGTCTGGAGGGAATCTATGGCTACACCTTC	CASSLSGLEGIYGYTF
-	TRBV11-2	-	TRBJ2-2	TGTGCCAGCAGCTGGCCCAGGGGCCAGAACACCGGGGAGCTGTTTTTT	CASSWPRGQNTGELFF